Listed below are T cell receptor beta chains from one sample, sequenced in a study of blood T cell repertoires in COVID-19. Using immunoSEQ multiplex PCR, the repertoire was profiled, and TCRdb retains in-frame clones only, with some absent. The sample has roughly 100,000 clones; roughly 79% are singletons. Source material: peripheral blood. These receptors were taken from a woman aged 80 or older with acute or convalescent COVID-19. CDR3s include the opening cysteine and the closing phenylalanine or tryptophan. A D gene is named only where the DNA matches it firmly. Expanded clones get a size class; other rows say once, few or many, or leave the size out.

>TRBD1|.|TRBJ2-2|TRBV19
CASRWDRNTGELFF
TGTGCCAGCCGATGGGACAGAAACACCGGGGAGCTGTTTTTT
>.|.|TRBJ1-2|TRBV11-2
CASTHTRSTGDGYTF
TGTGCCAGCACCCACACCCGGTCCACGGGTGATGGCTACACCTTC
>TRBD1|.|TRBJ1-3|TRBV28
CASSLGTGLLGFSGNTIYF
TGTGCCAGCAGCCTCGGGACAGGGTTGCTGGGCTTCTCTGGAAACACCATATATTTT
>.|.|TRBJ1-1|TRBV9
CASSNGRGTEAFF
TGTGCCAGCAGCAACGGACGGGGCACTGAAGCTTTCTTT
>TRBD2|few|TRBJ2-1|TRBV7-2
CASSLSGAGGSYNEQFF
TGTGCCAGCAGCTTAAGTGGAGCGGGGGGTTCCTACAATGAGCAGTTCTTC
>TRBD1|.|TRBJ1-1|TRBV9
CASSVDWDSRWGAFF
TGTGCCAGCAGCGTCGACTGGGACAGCCGATGGGGAGCTTTCTTT
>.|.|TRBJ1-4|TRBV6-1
CASSERGRSEKLFF
TGTGCCAGCAGTGAGCGGGGGAGGAGTGAAAAACTGTTTTTT
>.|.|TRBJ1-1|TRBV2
CASSGGGTGGFAEAFF
TGTGCCAGCAGTGGGGGCGGTACAGGAGGGTTCGCTGAAGCTTTCTTT
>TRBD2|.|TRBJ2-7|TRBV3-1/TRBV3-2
CASSPSGGDEQYF
TGTGCCAGCAGCCCCAGCGGGGGCGACGAGCAGTACTTC
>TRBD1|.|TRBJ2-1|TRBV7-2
CASSLGGTGGFEQFF
TGTGCCAGCAGCTTAGGAGGGACAGGGGGCTTTGAGCAGTTCTTC
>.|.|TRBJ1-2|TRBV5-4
CASSLASRGEGYTF
TGTGCCAGCAGCTTGGCCTCTAGGGGTGAAGGCTACACCTTC
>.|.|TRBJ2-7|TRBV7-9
CASSWSSYEQYF
TGTGCCAGCAGCTGGAGCTCCTACGAGCAGTACTTC
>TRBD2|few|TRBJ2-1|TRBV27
CASSPPGLAGLTNNEQFF
TGTGCCAGCAGTCCCCCGGGACTAGCGGGTCTGACTAACAATGAGCAGTTCTTC
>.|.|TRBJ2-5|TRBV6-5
CASTPGLGGETQYF
TGTGCCAGCACTCCGGGACTAGGGGGCGAGACCCAGTACTTC
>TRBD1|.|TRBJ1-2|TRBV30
CAWSAQSGQLYGYTF
TGTGCCTGGAGTGCCCAGTCGGGACAGCTCTATGGCTACACCTTC
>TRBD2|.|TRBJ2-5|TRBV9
CASSAGTKGTQYF
TGTGCCAGCAGCGCAGGGACTAAAGGGACCCAGTACTTC
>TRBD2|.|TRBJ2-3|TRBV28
CASSPSSGSWTDTQYF
TGTGCCAGCAGTCCTTCTAGCGGGAGCTGGACAGATACGCAGTATTTT
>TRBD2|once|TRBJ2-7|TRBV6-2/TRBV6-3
CASSYQISGGANYEQYF
TGTGCCAGCAGTTACCAAATAAGCGGGGGGGCCAACTACGAGCAGTACTTC
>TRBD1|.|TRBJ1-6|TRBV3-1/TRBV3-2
CASSRQGNSPLHF
TGTGCCAGCAGTCGACAGGGGAATTCACCCCTCCACTTT
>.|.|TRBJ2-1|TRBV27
CASSLVPGLLSSYNEQFF
TGTGCCAGCAGTTTGGTCCCGGGACTCTTGAGCTCCTACAATGAGCAGTTCTTC
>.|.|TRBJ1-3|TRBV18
CASSQRRAAGNTIYF
TGTGCCAGCTCCCAACGTCGCGCTGCTGGAAACACCATATATTTT
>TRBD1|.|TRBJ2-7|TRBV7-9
CASSFGQDSYEQYF
TGTGCCAGCAGCTTCGGACAGGACTCCTACGAGCAGTACTTC
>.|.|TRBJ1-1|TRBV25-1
CASSDPGSLGAEAFF
TGTGCCAGCAGTGATCCGGGGTCTCTTGGGGCTGAAGCTTTCTTT
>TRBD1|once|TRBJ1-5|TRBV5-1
CASSFGTGDGQPQHF
TGCGCCAGCAGCTTCGGGACAGGGGACGGACAGCCCCAGCATTTT
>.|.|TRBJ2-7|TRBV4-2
CASSQEAGEQYF
TGTGCCAGCAGCCAAGAGGCGGGTGAGCAGTACTTC
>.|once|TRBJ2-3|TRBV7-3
CASSAWGSGTDTQYF
TGTGCCAGCAGCGCCTGGGGCTCCGGCACAGATACGCAGTATTTT
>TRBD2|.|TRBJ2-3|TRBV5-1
CASSRGTSGGFSQGTQYF
TGCGCCAGCAGCCGGGGGACTAGCGGGGGCTTCTCGCAGGGGACGCAGTATTTT
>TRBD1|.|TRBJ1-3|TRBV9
CASSVSGTDRNTIYF
TGTGCCAGCAGCGTATCTGGGACAGATCGAAACACCATATATTTT
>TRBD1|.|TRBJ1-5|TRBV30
CAWPGQGGYSNQPQHF
TGTGCCTGGCCAGGACAGGGAGGTTATAGCAATCAGCCCCAGCATTTT
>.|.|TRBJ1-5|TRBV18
CASSPGLNQPQHF
TGTGCCAGCTCACCAGGGCTTAACCAGCCCCAGCATTTT
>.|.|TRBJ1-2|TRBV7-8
CASSLGGDRSYGYTF
TGTGCCAGCAGCTTAGGGGGGGACCGGAGCTATGGCTACACCTTC
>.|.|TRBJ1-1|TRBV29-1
CSATWQENTEAFF
TGCAGCGCCACCTGGCAGGAGAACACTGAAGCTTTCTTT
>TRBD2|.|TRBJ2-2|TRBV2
CASSRTGGDTGELFF
TGTGCCAGCAGTCGGACGGGGGGGGACACCGGGGAGCTGTTTTTT
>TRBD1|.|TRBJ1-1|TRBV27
CASSLTPGGRSTEAFF
TGTGCCAGCAGCCTGACCCCAGGGGGACGTAGTACTGAAGCTTTCTTT
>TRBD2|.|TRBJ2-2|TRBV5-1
CASSPGTTAGGKTGELFF
TGCGCCAGCAGCCCAGGGACGACAGCGGGGGGAAAGACCGGGGAGCTGTTTTTT
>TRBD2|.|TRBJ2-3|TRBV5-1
CASSNGGRASTDTQYF
TGCGCCAGCAGCAACGGAGGGAGGGCTAGCACAGATACGCAGTATTTT
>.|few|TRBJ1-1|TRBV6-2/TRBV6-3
CASSSGAGQNTEAFF
TGTGCCAGCAGTTCCGGGGCGGGGCAGAACACTGAAGCTTTCTTT
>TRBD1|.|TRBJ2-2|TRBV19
CATGTGTNTGELFF
TGTGCCACGGGGACAGGGACTAATACCGGGGAGCTGTTTTTT
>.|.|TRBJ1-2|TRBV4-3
CASSQDGWRGYTF
TGCGCCAGCAGCCAAGACGGGTGGAGGGGCTACACCTTC
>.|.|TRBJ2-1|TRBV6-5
CASSYVLTLNYNEQFF
TGTGCCAGCAGTTACGTGTTGACACTTAATTACAATGAGCAGTTCTTC
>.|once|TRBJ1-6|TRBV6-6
CASSYGEVSPLHF
TGTGCCAGCAGTTACGGGGAGGTTTCACCCCTCCACTTT
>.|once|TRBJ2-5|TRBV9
CASSVGSGFQETQYF
TGTGCCAGCAGCGTAGGGTCAGGCTTCCAAGAGACCCAGTACTTC
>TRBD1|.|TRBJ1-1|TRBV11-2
CASSFRTGNTEAFF
TGTGCCAGCAGCTTCCGGACAGGGAACACTGAAGCTTTCTTT
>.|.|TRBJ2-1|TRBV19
CASSPLAQLPNEQFF
TGTGCCAGTAGTCCTCTAGCCCAGCTCCCCAATGAGCAGTTCTTC
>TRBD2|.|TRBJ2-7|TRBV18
CASSPGLDYEQYF
TGTGCCAGCTCACCAGGACTAGACTACGAGCAGTACTTC
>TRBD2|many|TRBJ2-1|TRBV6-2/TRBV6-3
CASIPKGLGGGNEQFF
TGTGCCAGCATCCCTAAGGGGCTTGGCGGGGGCAATGAGCAGTTCTTC
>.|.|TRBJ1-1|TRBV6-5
CASKTIQPNTEAFF
TGTGCCAGCAAAACGATACAGCCGAACACTGAAGCTTTCTTT
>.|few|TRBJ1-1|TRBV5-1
CASSLGGREYGAFF
TGCGCCAGCAGCTTGGGCGGGCGGGAATATGGAGCTTTCTTT
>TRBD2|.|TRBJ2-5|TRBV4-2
CASSQDRRGAQETQYF
TGTGCCAGCAGCCAAGATAGGCGGGGGGCCCAAGAGACCCAGTACTTC
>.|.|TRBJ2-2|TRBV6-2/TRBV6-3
CASSLGAGELFF
TGTGCCAGCAGCCTAGGGGCGGGGGAGCTGTTTTTT